This TCR beta chain was sequenced in a study of Ad26.COV2.S vaccination and SARS-CoV-2 variants. V lost 2 bases and J lost 3; bases outside the gene matches: 12. The CDR3 totals 17 residues. Germline V gene sequence: CDR1 LGHNA, CDR2 YNFKEQ. Study conclusions and caveats: Vaccinees reportedly had broad spike-specific CD8+ and CD4+ T cell responses. Vaccinees showed greater spike-specific TCR breadth than placebo recipients. People who got the vaccine or the placebo had similar non-spike TCR breadth.

Here immunoSEQ multiplex PCR was the method, and the copy in TCRdb shows in-frame clones only, minus some. The sample lists over 250,000 clones; around 87% were seen once. Described treatment: 19 received Ad26.COV2.S at low or high dose, single or two shots; roughly 5 received placebo; per-sample allocation not given. The study sampled participants on day 63 after the first vaccine or placebo injection. Vaccination used an Ad26 vector expressing Wuhan-strain SARS-CoV-2 spike. Comments on this clone: The antigen is undetermined.

The source of this sequence is a person aged 18-60 years who received the Ad26.COV2.S COVID-19 vaccine or a placebo. Material: peripheral blood, obtained in a trial of Ad26.COV2.S vaccine versus placebo. This rearrangement joins TRBV4-2 to TRBJ1-2; 7 bases are a match to TRBD1. The CDR3 loop reads CASSQRSGTVLDYGYTF. The CDR3 DNA follows: TGTGCCAGCAGCCAACGCTCCGGGACAGTGTTAGACTATGGCTACACCTTC.